One and the same sample provided the 19 T cell receptor beta chains below, sequenced in a study of a mutant IDH1 vaccine in newly diagnosed glioma. Time point indicated: week 47, end of study. Vaccine doses each comprised 300 ug of mutant IDH1 20-mer peptide, with topical imiquimod. No antigen is known for these receptors. Here immunoSEQ multiplex PCR was the method, and the copy in TCRdb shows in-frame clones only, minus some. The data show tens of thousands of clones, around 84% seen once. The sample in question was PBMCs, obtained from a glioma patient whose treatment included an IDH1 peptide vaccine. The receptor source for this set is a woman aged 25 to 39 with glioma. Some clones in this sample may be carry-over from other donors' samples.

V and J are TRBV13 and TRBJ2-6, with D perhaps TRBD1 or TRBD2 (5 bases each). This CDR3 comprises 17 residues. CDR1 is PRHDT, CDR2 FYEKMQ, per germline (reference sequence). Trimming removed 5 bases at V and 0 bases at J, with 14 bases between. The CDR3 nucleotides read TGTGCCAGCAGCGGCACACTGGGGGTCTCTGGGGCCAACGTCCTGACTTTC. Translating it yields CASSGTLGVSGANVLTF.

The chain couples TRBV30 to TRBJ1-5; 8 positions agree with TRBD1. The CDR3 contains 14 residues. CDR1 and CDR2 from the germline V gene are GTSNPN and SVGIG (reference sequence). V was pared by 2 bases and J by 6 bases, with 6 bases of the junction left unmatched. The CDR3 is CAWSRTGNRQPQHF. The CDR3 nucleotides read TGTGCCTGGAGTAGGACAGGGAATCGTCAGCCCCAGCATTTT.

The J gene is TRBJ2-3, the V gene TRBV7-9; D could derive from TRBD1 or TRBD2 (5 bases each). Trimming stripped 5 bases from V and 6 bases from J, with 18 bases between. Germline V gene lookup returns CDR1 SEHNR and CDR2 FQNEAQ (reference sequence). The length of the CDR3 is 15 residues. The CDR3 loop is CASSPVWDARDTQYF. As DNA, the CDR3 is TGTGCCAGCAGCCCAGTTTGGGACGCCCGTGATACGCAGTATTTT.

Notes on this clone: Additional DNA sequences in this sample encode the identical CDR3. V is TRBV6-5 and J is TRBJ1-2; unclear D gene. The CDR3 spans 14 residues. CDR1 MNHEY and CDR2 SVGAGI come from the germline V gene. V was shortened by 0 bases and J by 2 bases, with 7 bases between the two germline ends. The CDR3 coding sequence is TGTGCCAGCAGTTACTCGGCACCAAACTATGGCTACACCTTC. Protein product: CASSYSAPNYGYTF.

J is TRBJ2-2 and V is TRBV12-5, with TRBD1 matching over 7 bases. The V and J ends lost 1 base and 4 bases, in that order; junction bases with no gene match: 9. Looked up from germline, CDR1 is LGHNT and CDR2 is FRNRAP. The CDR3 sequence is 17 residues long. CDR3 DNA: TGTGCTAGTGGTTTGGGGGGCCTGACAGGGCCCACCGGGGAGCTGTTTTTT. It encodes CASGLGGLTGPTGELFF.

The chain joins TRBV11-2 to TRBJ1-2; D is undetermined. V lost 2 bases and J 5 bases, leaving 9 bases between the germline ends. The CDR3 covers 13 residues. CDR1 is SGHAT and CDR2 is FQNNGV in the germline V gene. CDR3 coding DNA: TGTGCCAGCAGCTTACAGACCCAATATGGCTACACCTTC. Its translation: CASSLQTQYGYTF.

The rearrangement uses TRBV18 and TRBJ2-7; 9 nucleotides align to TRBD1. Trimming at V came to 4 bases and at J to 5 bases, leaving 9 bases not matched to a gene. Germline assignment: CDR1 KGHSH and CDR2 LQKENI. This CDR3 has 15 residues. DNA of the CDR3: TGTGCCAGCTCACTATCCTTACAGGGGGCCAACGAGCAGTACTTC. Translation: CASSLSLQGANEQYF.

This clone was counted a single time. This sequence joins TRBV6-4 and TRBJ2-1; TRBD2 matches 9 bases. This CDR3 is 13 amino acids long. The germline CDR1 and CDR2 sequences are MRHNA and SNTAGT. V lost 5 bases, J lost 7 bases, and 3 bases stayed unmatched. The CDR3, as DNA: TGTGCCAGCAGTAGCCTAGCGGGGAATGAGCAGTTCTTC. Its protein product is CASSSLAGNEQFF.

This rearrangement joins TRBV6-5 to TRBJ1-1; no clear D. The V gene's germline CDR1 is MNHEY and CDR2 SVGAGI. V was pared by 0 bases and J by 0 bases, with 2 bases between. This CDR3 has 13 amino acids. The CDR3 nucleotides are TGTGCCAGCAGTTACTCGATGAACACTGAAGCTTTCTTT. Its protein is CASSYSMNTEAFF.

The V gene is TRBV6-5, the J gene TRBJ2-2, with 7 bases matching TRBD1. The trim removed 6 bases at V and 6 bases at J, leaving 7 bases unmatched. Germline lookup yields CDR1 MNHEY and CDR2 SVGAGI. This CDR3 has 14 amino acids. The CDR3: CASRNTGDSGELFF. DNA of the CDR3: TGTGCCAGCAGAAACACAGGGGATTCCGGGGAGCTGTTTTTT.

The V call is TRBV13, the J call TRBJ2-2; weak D call: TRBD2 (5 bases). CDR3 length equals 15 residues. Germline V gene sequence: CDR1 PRHDT, CDR2 FYEKMQ (reference sequence). The V end was cut by 5 bases, the J end by 8 bases, with 18 bases between. CDR3 nucleotides: TGTGCCAGCAGCCCTCTGAGAGGGATTCGTGGGGAGCTGTTTTTT. Residues: CASSPLRGIRGELFF.

V is TRBV19 and J is TRBJ2-2; 9 bases line up with TRBD2. The CDR3 is made up of 13 amino acids. The V gene's germline CDR1 is LNHDA and CDR2 SQIVND (reference sequence). The ends lost 5 bases at V and 10 bases at J; junction bases unmatched: 5. CDR3 nucleotide sequence: TGTGCCAGTAGTTCCGGGACTAGCTCGGAGCTGTTTTTT. Amino acids: CASSSGTSSELFF. The whole variable domain, remainder taken from reference TRBV19 and TRBJ2-2, is DGGITQSPKYLFRKEGQNVTLSCEQNLNHDAMYWYRQDPGQGLRLIYYSQIVNDFQKGDIAEGYSVSREKKESFPLTVTSAQKNPTAFYLCASSSGTSSELFFGEGSRLTVL.

The V gene is TRBV25-1, the J gene TRBJ2-3, with TRBD2 matching 10 bases. Germline V gives CDR1 MGHDK, CDR2 SYGVNS. This CDR3 comprises 16 residues. Losses at the gene ends were 4 bases for V and 2 bases for J; bases not matched to a gene: 6. The CDR3 spells CASSATSGVTTDTQYF. CDR3 nucleotide sequence: TGTGCCAGCAGTGCCACTAGCGGGGTAACCACAGATACGCAGTATTTT.

This clone has a handful of counts. The chain has TRBV29-1 and TRBJ1-1, with TRBD1 as a possible D gene (5 bases). This CDR3 comprises 11 residues. Trimming shortened V by 7 bases and J by 5 bases, and 11 bases separated the two germline ends. CDR1 SQVTM and CDR2 ANQGSEA come from the germline V gene. The CDR3 region has the DNA TGCAGCGGGGGACGATATACTGAAGCTTTCTTT. Translated, it gives CSGGRYTEAFF.

V and J are TRBV7-8 and TRBJ1-4, with D perhaps matching TRBD1 (5 bases). Germline V gene lookup returns CDR1 SGHVS and CDR2 FQNEAQ. The CDR3 extends over 17 amino acids. Trimming took off 3 bases at V and 5 bases at J, with 19 bases between the two ends. CDR3 bases: TGTGCCAGCAGCTTTTGGGGCAGACCGAAGAGGAATGAAAAACTGTTTTTT. This sequence encodes CASSFWGRPKRNEKLFF.

The rearrangement links TRBV25-1 to TRBJ2-4; TRBD2 agrees at 8 bases. Trimming took 8 bases from V and 7 from J; bases not matched to a gene: 16. The V gene's germline CDR1 is MGHDK and CDR2 SYGVNS. The CDR3 has 16 residues. As DNA, the CDR3 is TGTGCCAGCCCGGGAGGGGGAGGACTTGACTGCAACATTCAGTACTTC. As protein: CASPGGGGLDCNIQYF.

This sequence joins TRBV6-5 and TRBJ1-2, with TRBD1 matching over 7 bases. J was trimmed by 5 bases and V by 6 bases; bases with no gene match: 9. Germline CDR1 reads MNHEY; CDR2 reads SVGAGI. The CDR3 is 14 amino acids. CDR3 region: CASRPPRGLYGYTF. CDR3 DNA: TGTGCCAGCAGACCCCCGAGGGGGCTATATGGCTACACCTTC.

This clone was observed a handful of times. The chain joins TRBV9 to TRBJ1-4; D is perhaps TRBD1 (5 bases). The CDR3 contains 14 residues. V was trimmed by 3 bases and J by 6 bases, leaving 12 bases between them. Germline values: CDR1 SGDLS, CDR2 YYNGEE. The chain's CDR3 is CASSGGAPHEKLFF. DNA for the CDR3: TGTGCCAGCAGCGGTGGGGCCCCGCATGAAAAACTGTTTTTT.

The CDR3 sequence is CASSSETGGWGYTF. CDR3 nucleotides: TGCGCCAGCAGCTCAGAGACAGGGGGCTGGGGCTACACCTTC. The chain has TRBV5-1 and TRBJ1-2, with 10 bases identical to TRBD1. The CDR3 length is 14 residues. Unmatched junction bases numbered 7, after V lost 3 bases and J lost 8 bases. From germline, CDR1 is SGHRS and CDR2 YFSETQ.